Shown below are 12 T cell receptor beta chains from a single sample sequenced in a study of T cell repertoires in ileal Crohn's disease (dated by TCRdb to the late 2010s). Taken with the paper, the label for time point translates to: proximal margin of the surgical specimen (macroscopically non-inflamed). Library creation used the immunoSEQ multiplex PCR assay. Sourced from immuneACCESS, this table was stored by TCRdb with only in-frame sequences that have V and J called. A share of the clones is absent; for the studies checked, an unresolved V gene accounts for under half, and the remainder has no known explanation. This sample holds under 7,500 clones; roughly 78% were observed only once. 29% of the sample is held by the ten biggest clonotypes. The sequenced sample was ileal tissue. These receptors all stem from an adult with Crohn's disease.

The V and J genes are TRBV4-2 and TRBJ1-2; D not resolved. From germline, CDR1 is LGHNA and CDR2 YNFKEQ. This CDR3 has 14 amino acids. V dropped 1 base and J dropped 4 bases, with 10 bases sitting between them. CDR3 DNA sequence: TGTGCCAGCAGCCAAGGATCTCTCCTCTATGGCTACACCTTC. This codes for CASSQGSLLYGYTF.

The V gene is TRBV19, the J gene TRBJ1-6; a weak D match, TRBD1 (5 bases). Per germline, CDR1 LNHDA and CDR2 SQIVND (reference sequence). The CDR3 sequence is 12 residues long. Trimming left V 4 bases short and J 13 bases short, with 11 bases between. The CDR3 loop reads CASSRDKGPLHF. For the CDR3, the DNA is TGTGCCAGTAGTAGAGACAAGGGGCCCCTCCACTTT.

This sequence joins TRBV14 and TRBJ2-1; maybe TRBD1 (5 bases). Trimming stripped 3 bases from V and 8 bases from J, with 11 bases between. CDR3 length: 13 residues. Germline V CDR1 and CDR2: SGHDN, FVKESK. The CDR3 loop reads CASSQVAQDEQFF. CDR3 bases: TGTGCCAGCAGCCAGGTGGCACAGGATGAGCAGTTCTTC.

V gene TRBV7-8 combines with J gene TRBJ2-4, with a possible D match to TRBD1 (5 bases). The V end lost 0 bases, the J end lost 0 bases, and 15 bases lay between the germline ends. The CDR3 runs 18 residues. CDR1 and CDR2 from the germline V gene are SGHVS and FQNEAQ. CDR3 amino acids: CASSLAARVQLAKNIQYF. DNA for the CDR3: TGTGCCAGCAGCTTAGCCGCCAGGGTCCAACTAGCCAAAAACATTCAGTACTTC.

The chain employs TRBV19 and TRBJ2-5; perhaps D is TRBD1 or TRBD2 (5 bases each). V dropped 5 bases and J dropped 3 bases, with 10 bases sitting between them. The germline CDR1 and CDR2 sequences are LNHDA and SQIVND (reference sequence). The CDR3 covers 13 residues. The CDR3 DNA follows: TGTGCCAGTAGTGGAGGACAAGAAGAGACCCAGTACTTC. This translates into CASSGGQEETQYF.

The genes are TRBV6-5 and TRBJ2-5; perhaps D is TRBD1 or TRBD2 (5 bases each). Germline assignment: CDR1 MNHEY and CDR2 SVGAGI. V gave up 4 bases and J gave up 11 bases, with 11 bases separating them. This CDR3 spans 11 amino acids. The CDR3 here is CASSSEGEQYF. The CDR3 coding sequence is TGTGCCAGCAGTTCCGAAGGGGAGCAGTACTTC.

CDR3 in DNA: TGTGCCAGCAGCTCAGTGTTAGATACGCAGTATTTT. It yields the protein CASSSVLDTQYF. The rearrangement joins TRBV7-9 to TRBJ2-3; D unclear. V was shortened by 4 bases and J by 5 bases, with 7 bases between the two germline ends. Germline lookup yields CDR1 SEHNR and CDR2 FQNEAQ (reference sequence). The CDR3 covers 12 residues.

This clone appeared a few times. V gene TRBV19 combines with J gene TRBJ1-1, with 9 bases fitting TRBD1. CDR3 length: 14 residues. The germline CDR1 and CDR2 sequences are LNHDA and SQIVND (reference sequence). J was trimmed by 6 bases and V by 8 bases; bases with no gene match: 10. The CDR3: CASHRDRVQAEAFF. In DNA, the CDR3 is TGTGCCAGTCACCGGGACAGGGTACAGGCTGAAGCTTTCTTT.

This rearrangement joins TRBV2 to TRBJ2-7; D remains unclear. V lost 5 bases and J 2 bases, leaving 7 bases between the germline ends. CDR1 SNHLY and CDR2 FYNNEI come from the germline V gene. The CDR3 has 12 amino acids. The CDR3 here is CASSYHPYEQYF. The CDR3 DNA reads TGTGCCAGCAGTTACCACCCCTACGAGCAGTACTTC.

This rearrangement joins TRBV11-2 to TRBJ1-1, with a tentative D call TRBD1 (5 bases). V was trimmed by 1 base and J by 4 bases, leaving 10 bases between them. This CDR3 is built from 14 residues. Per germline, CDR1 SGHAT and CDR2 FQNNGV. The CDR3 DNA is TGTGCCAGCAGCTTAGTGGGGGACCTCACTGAAGCTTTCTTT. Protein: CASSLVGDLTEAFF.

The chain is built from TRBV16 and TRBJ1-5, with 11 bases fitting TRBD1. The V gene end was trimmed by 2 bases and the J gene end by 7 bases; junction bases not matched to a gene: 1. The CDR3 loop spans 14 amino acids. CDR1 is KGHSY and CDR2 is FQNENV in the germline V gene. The CDR3 region has the DNA TGTGCCAGCAGCCAAGGGACAGGGGGACAGCCCCAGCATTTT. It specifies CASSQGTGGQPQHF.

This sequence joins TRBV7-9 and TRBJ2-3; 11 bases are a match to TRBD2. The CDR3 contains 15 residues. CDR1 SEHNR and CDR2 FQNEAQ come from the germline V gene (reference sequence). V lost 3 bases, J lost 5 bases, and 4 bases stayed unmatched. In DNA form, the CDR3 reads TGTGCCAGCAGCTTTAGCGGGGGGGATGGAGATACGCAGTATTTT. This codes for CASSFSGGDGDTQYF.